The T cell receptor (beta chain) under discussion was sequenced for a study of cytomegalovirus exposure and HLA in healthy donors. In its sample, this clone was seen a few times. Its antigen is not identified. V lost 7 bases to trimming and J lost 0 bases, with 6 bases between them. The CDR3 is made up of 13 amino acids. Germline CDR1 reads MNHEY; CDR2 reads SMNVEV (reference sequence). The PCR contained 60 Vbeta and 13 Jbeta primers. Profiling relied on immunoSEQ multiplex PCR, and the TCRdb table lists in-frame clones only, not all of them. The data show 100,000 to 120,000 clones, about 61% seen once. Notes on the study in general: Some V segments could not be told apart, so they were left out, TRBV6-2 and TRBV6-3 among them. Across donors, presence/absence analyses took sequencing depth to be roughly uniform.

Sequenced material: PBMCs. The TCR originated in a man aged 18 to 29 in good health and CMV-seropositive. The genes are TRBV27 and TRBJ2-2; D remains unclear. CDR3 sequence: CASTRPNTGELFF. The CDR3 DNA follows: TGTGCCAGCACCAGGCCGAACACCGGGGAGCTGTTTTTT.